The entry that follows covers one T cell receptor beta chain sequence. Its antigen is undetermined. Germline-derived CDR1 and CDR2 are ENHRY and SYGVKD. V lost 8 bases and J 7 bases, leaving 9 bases between the germline ends. This CDR3 is 11 amino acids long. This sample is drawn from a study of T cell responses to AZD1222 COVID-19 vaccine. Notes on the study in general: Elevations in Spike-specific TCR breadth and depth followed administration of two AZD1222 doses. Mapped onto spike, vaccine-associated CD4 TCRs spanned it and were dominant at 160-218 and 743-854.

Generated by immunoSEQ multiplex PCR, the TCRdb table keeps only in-frame clones and is missing some. Among approximately 180,000 clones listed, more than 80% were seen once. The gene calls are TRBV10-3 and TRBJ1-5; D is perhaps TRBD1 (6 bases). Sequencing was performed on peripheral blood, taken 28 days after the second dose of the MenACWY control vaccine. The TCR comes from an adult who received the MenACWY meningococcal vaccine as a control. The CDR3 DNA reads as TGTGCCATCGGGCAGGGGCAGCCCCAGCATTTT. Its translation: CAIGQGQPQHF.